A single sample is the source of the 9 T cell receptor beta chains below, sequenced in a study of neoadjuvant anti-PD-1 for oral cavity cancer. Indicated time point: after neoadjuvant nivolumab, at surgical resection. Profiling relied on immunoSEQ multiplex PCR, and the TCRdb table lists in-frame clones only, not all of them. In the table there are tens of thousands of clones, 60% to 80% of which are singletons. The source material was PBMCs, sampled after nivolumab (anti-PD-1) treatment. These receptor sequences come from a person between 35 and 79 years old with oral cavity squamous cell carcinoma.

The chain uses TRBV7-9 and TRBJ2-3, with 10 nucleotides matching TRBD1. Germline lookup yields CDR1 SEHNR and CDR2 FQNEAQ (reference sequence). This CDR3 has 16 amino acids. J lost 5 bases, V lost 4 bases, and 9 bases had no gene match. The CDR3 region is CASSSPGQGVRDTQYF. The DNA for the CDR3 is TGTGCCAGCAGCTCACCCGGACAGGGGGTGAGAGATACGCAGTATTTT.

V usage is TRBV28 and J usage is TRBJ2-3; D unresolved. Per the germline V gene, CDR1 is MDHEN and CDR2 is SYDVKM. The CDR3 has 12 residues. V lost 3 bases and J lost 6, with 7 bases in between. The CDR3 loop reads CASSLLIDTQYF. Written as DNA, the CDR3 is TGTGCCAGCAGTTTGCTAATTGATACGCAGTATTTT.

The chain uses TRBV4-1 and TRBJ1-2, with 7 positions matching TRBD1. CDR3 length: 15 amino acids. The ends lost 1 base at V and 2 bases at J; junction bases unmatched: 4. Germline lookup yields CDR1 MGHRA and CDR2 YSYEKL. CDR3: CASSQVEGQNYGYTF. CDR3 bases: TGCGCCAGCAGCCAAGTAGAGGGACAGAACTATGGCTACACCTTC.

In its sample, this clone is medium-sized. The chain uses TRBV4-1 and TRBJ1-2; 7 nucleotides agree with TRBD1. CDR1 MGHRA and CDR2 YSYEKL come from the germline V gene. CDR3 length equals 16 residues. V was clipped by 1 base and J by 4 bases; unmatched bases: 9. CDR3 nucleotides: TGCGCCAGCAGCCAAGCCGCAGGGGGTTTCGCCTATGGCTACACCTTC. Translating gives CASSQAAGGFAYGYTF.

V is TRBV19 and J is TRBJ2-1; D is possibly TRBD1 or TRBD2 (5 bases each). With 6 bases removed from V and 4 bases from J, the gap between germline ends came to 10 bases. Germline V gene data show CDR1 as LNHDA and CDR2 as SQIVND (reference sequence). The CDR3 is 13 residues long. The CDR3 loop is CASSPGAYNEQFF. The CDR3 coding sequence is TGTGCCAGTAGCCCCGGGGCTTACAATGAGCAGTTCTTC.

This chain uses TRBV30 with TRBJ2-7; weak D call: TRBD2 (7 bases). The CDR3 totals 15 residues. Germline loops: CDR1 GTSNPN, CDR2 SVGIG (reference sequence). The V and J ends lost 3 bases and 5 bases respectively, with 20 bases between them. CDR3 sequence (DNA): TGTGCCTGGAGGGGGGGGGCTCTGGGTCTCCACGAGCAGTACTTC. As protein: CAWRGGALGLHEQYF.

J is TRBJ2-6 and V is TRBV19; D is undetermined. This CDR3 spans 14 amino acids. Trimming shortened V by 7 bases and J by 0 bases, and 7 bases separated the two germline ends. Germline CDR1 reads LNHDA; CDR2 reads SQIVND (reference sequence). The CDR3 DNA reads TGTGCCAGTACTAGATCCTCTGGGGCCAACGTCCTGACTTTC. Its translation: CASTRSSGANVLTF.

The chain carries TRBV19 and TRBJ1-2, with 7 bases aligning to TRBD1. Germline V gene lookup returns CDR1 LNHDA and CDR2 SQIVND (reference sequence). The CDR3 sequence is 13 residues long. With V trimmed by 7 bases and J by 3 bases, 5 bases remained unmatched. The CDR3 is CASKRGQYYGYTF. The CDR3 DNA follows: TGTGCCAGTAAACGGGGACAGTACTATGGCTACACCTTC.

The gene calls are TRBV9 and TRBJ2-2; D may match TRBD1 or TRBD2 (5 bases each). The CDR3 sequence is 15 residues long. V was shortened by 5 bases and J by 6 bases, with 17 bases between the two germline ends. Germline CDR1 is SGDLS and CDR2 is YYNGEE. CDR3 in amino acids: CASRVGDRLSGELFF. Here the CDR3 DNA reads TGTGCCAGCAGGGTTGGGGACCGACTGTCCGGGGAGCTGTTTTTT.